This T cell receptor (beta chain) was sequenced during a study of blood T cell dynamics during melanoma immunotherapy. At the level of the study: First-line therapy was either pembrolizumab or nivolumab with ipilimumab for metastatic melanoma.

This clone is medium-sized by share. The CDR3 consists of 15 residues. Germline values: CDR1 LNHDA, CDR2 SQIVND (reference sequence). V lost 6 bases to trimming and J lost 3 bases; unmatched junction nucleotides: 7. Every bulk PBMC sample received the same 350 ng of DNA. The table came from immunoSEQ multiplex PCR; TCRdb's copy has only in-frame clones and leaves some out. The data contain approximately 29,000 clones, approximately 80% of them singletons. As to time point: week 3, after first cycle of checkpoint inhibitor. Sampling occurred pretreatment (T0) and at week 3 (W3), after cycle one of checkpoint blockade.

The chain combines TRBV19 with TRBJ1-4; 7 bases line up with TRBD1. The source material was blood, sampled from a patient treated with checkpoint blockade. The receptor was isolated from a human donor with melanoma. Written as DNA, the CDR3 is TGTGCCAGTAGCCCACCAGGGGGGTCTAATGAAAAACTGTTTTTT. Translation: CASSPPGGSNEKLFF.